This T cell receptor beta chain was recovered during a study of T-cell reconstitution after alpha-beta-depleted transplantation in children. Unique molecular identifiers tagged the TCRbeta library. TCRdb reprocessed the PCR reads with MiXCR, giving one entry per CDR3 protein. The sample includes about 350,000 distinct CDR3 sequences, roughly 15% of them seen just once. Sequencing used PBMCs, obtained from the stem cell graft. This clonotype was sampled from a human donor who donated a stem cell graft to a child with Fanconi anemia.

CDR3 sequence reads: CASSYSAGLALQETQYF. The CDR3 DNA reads as TGTGCCAGCAGTTACTCCGCGGGACTAGCGTTACAAGAGACCCAGTACTTC. V usage is TRBV6-5 and J usage is TRBJ2-5, with TRBD2 matching 10 bases. Germline trimming cut 0 bases from V and 2 bases from J; bases unmatched to any gene: 6. The V gene's germline CDR1 is MNHEY and CDR2 SVGAGI. The CDR3 is made up of 17 amino acids.